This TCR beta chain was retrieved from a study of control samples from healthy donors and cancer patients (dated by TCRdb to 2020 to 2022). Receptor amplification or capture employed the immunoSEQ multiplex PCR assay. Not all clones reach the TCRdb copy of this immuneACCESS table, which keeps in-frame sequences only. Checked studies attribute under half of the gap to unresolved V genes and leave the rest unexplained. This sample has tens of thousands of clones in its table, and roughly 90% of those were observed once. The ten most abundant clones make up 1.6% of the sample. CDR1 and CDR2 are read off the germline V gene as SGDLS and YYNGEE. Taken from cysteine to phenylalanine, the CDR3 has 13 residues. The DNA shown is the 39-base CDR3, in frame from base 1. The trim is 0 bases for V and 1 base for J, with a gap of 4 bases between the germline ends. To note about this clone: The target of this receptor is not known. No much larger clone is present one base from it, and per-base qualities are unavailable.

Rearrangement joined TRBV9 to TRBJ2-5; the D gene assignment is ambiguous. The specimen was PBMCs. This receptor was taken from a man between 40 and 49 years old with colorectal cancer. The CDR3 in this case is CASSVAIQETQYF. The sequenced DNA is TGTGCCAGCAGCGTAGCCATCCAAGAGACCCAGTACTTC.